This is a list of T cell receptor beta chains from one sample in a study of metastatic and nonmetastatic thyroid tumors. Via MiXCR, TCRdb re-called the PCR reads. The top ten hold 25% of the sample, which has 5,100 or so clones, about 30% seen once. The sample was adjacent normal tissue. Source of these receptors: a female donor with papillary thyroid cancer or a benign thyroid nodule (not recorded which). Some clones in this sample may be carry-over from other donors' samples. Both conserved end residues are part of each CDR3.

>TRBJ2-6|TRBV6-4
CASRLGQVSSGANVLTF
>TRBJ2-2|TRBV7-3
CASSSWTGSNTGELFF
>TRBJ2-1|TRBV12-3/TRBV12-4
CASSYRADNEQFF
>TRBJ1-1|TRBV12-3/TRBV12-4
CASSPQPGPFTEAFF
>TRBJ2-3|TRBV11-2
CASSPAQADTDTQYF
>TRBJ1-2|TRBV20-1
CSARGGNYGYTF
>TRBJ1-2|TRBV29-1
CSVDRNYGYTF
>TRBJ1-5|TRBV7-8
CASSLVAHSNQPQHF
>TRBJ1-2|TRBV27
CASRAYGGYGYTF
>TRBJ2-7|TRBV7-2
CASSRRAGGSYEQYF
>TRBJ2-2|TRBV19
CASNLLAGNTGELFF
>TRBJ1-2|TRBV28
CASRRDGPSYGYTF
>TRBJ2-6|TRBV4-1
CASSQDPSGANVLTF
>TRBJ2-2|TRBV24-1
CATSEQGRWTNTGELFF
>TRBJ1-1|TRBV6-1
CASNPPTGGVTEAFF
>TRBJ2-1|TRBV6-4
CASSEGLGLSGVVEQFF
>TRBJ2-7|TRBV7-6
CASSERLAGGYEQYF
>TRBJ1-2|TRBV15
CATSMDRGYGYTF
>TRBJ1-3|TRBV11-2
CASSLVGGARHSGNTIYF
>TRBJ1-2|TRBV6-2/TRBV6-3
CASSYSGLTSGYTF
>TRBJ2-3|TRBV4-2
CASSRYFGDTQYF
>TRBJ1-3|TRBV19
CASSPGSSGNTIYF
>TRBJ1-1|TRBV7-9
CASSYGQNTEAFF
>TRBJ1-6|TRBV6-1
CASRRDSNSPLHF
>TRBJ2-3|TRBV19
CASSPPGGRGDTQYF
>TRBJ2-7|TRBV20-1
CSARGSGGLTYEQYF
>TRBJ2-5|TRBV7-8
CASSIIAGGGETQYF
>TRBJ2-5|TRBV7-2
CASSPGQTGETQYF
>TRBJ1-4|TRBV19
CASSPQSGRGEKLFF
>TRBJ2-7|TRBV5-6
CASSLPGNYEQYF
>TRBJ1-2|TRBV3-1
CASSQANYGYTF
>TRBJ2-7|TRBV5-1
CASSSPDGFRPYEQYF
>TRBJ2-3|TRBV20-1
CSAPLWADTQYF
>TRBJ2-7|TRBV9
CASGRGYEQYF
>TRBJ2-1|TRBV6-1
CASSLSEGGYNEQFF
>TRBJ1-2|TRBV5-1
CASSLVGQPNYGYTF
>TRBJ2-7|TRBV11-2
CASGGSSYEQYF
>TRBJ2-7|TRBV5-1
CASSLPGQGGTYEQYF
>TRBJ1-2|TRBV28
CASSFTLTGGGGYTF
>TRBJ2-3|TRBV18
CASSSLAASTDTQYF
>TRBJ2-1|TRBV5-4
CASSLAKGASTYNEQFF
>TRBJ2-3|TRBV11-3
CASSLSQGDTQYF
>TRBJ1-3|TRBV7-9
CGTGAGNTIYF
>TRBJ2-2|TRBV7-2
CASSLQGANTGELFF
>TRBJ2-5|TRBV2
CASSEGTTSGGKETQYF
>TRBJ2-3|TRBV13
CASSQILAGGFTDTQYF
>TRBJ1-1|TRBV19
CASRGPQGGSTEAFF
>TRBJ2-7|TRBV28
CASSDAGTGAYEQYF
>TRBJ2-7|TRBV19
CASRDASYEQYF
>TRBJ2-1|TRBV2
CASSASDPRNEQFF
>TRBJ1-1|TRBV5-1
CASSLTANTEAFF
>TRBJ1-5|TRBV6-2/TRBV6-3
CASSPLGNQPQHF
>TRBJ2-7|TRBV5-1
CASSAGQDGYEQYF